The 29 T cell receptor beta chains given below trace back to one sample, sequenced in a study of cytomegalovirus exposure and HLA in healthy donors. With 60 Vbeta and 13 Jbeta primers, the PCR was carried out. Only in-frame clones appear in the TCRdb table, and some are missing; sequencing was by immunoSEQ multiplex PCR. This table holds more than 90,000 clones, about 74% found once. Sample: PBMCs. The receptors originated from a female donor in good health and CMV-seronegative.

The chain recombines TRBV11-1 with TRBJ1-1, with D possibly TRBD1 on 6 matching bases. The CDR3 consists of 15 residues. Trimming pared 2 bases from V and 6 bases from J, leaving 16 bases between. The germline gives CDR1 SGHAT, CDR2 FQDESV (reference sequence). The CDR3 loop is CASSLNPREGAEAFF. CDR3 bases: TGTGCCAGCAGCTTAAACCCTCGAGAGGGGGCTGAAGCTTTCTTT.

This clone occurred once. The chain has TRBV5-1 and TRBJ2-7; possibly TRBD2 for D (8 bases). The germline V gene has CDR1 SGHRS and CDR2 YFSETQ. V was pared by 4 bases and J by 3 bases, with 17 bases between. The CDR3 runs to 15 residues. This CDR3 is CASSPGGTVDYEQYF. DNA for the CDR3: TGCGCCAGCAGCCCGGGGGGGACAGTGGACTACGAGCAGTACTTC.

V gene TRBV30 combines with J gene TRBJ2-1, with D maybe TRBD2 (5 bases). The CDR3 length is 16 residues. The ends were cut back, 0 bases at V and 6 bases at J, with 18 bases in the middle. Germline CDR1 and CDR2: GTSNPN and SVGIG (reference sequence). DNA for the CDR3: TGTGCCTGGAGTGTACGAGGCAGACGGGGTGTCAATGAGCAGTTCTTC. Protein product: CAWSVRGRRGVNEQFF.

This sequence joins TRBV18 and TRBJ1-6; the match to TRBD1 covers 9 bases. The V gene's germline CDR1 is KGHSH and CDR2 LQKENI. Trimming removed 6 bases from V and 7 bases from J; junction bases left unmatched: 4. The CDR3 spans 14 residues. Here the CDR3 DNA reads TGTGCCAGCTCGGGGGACAGGGAAAATTCACCCCTCCACTTT. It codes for CASSGDRENSPLHF.

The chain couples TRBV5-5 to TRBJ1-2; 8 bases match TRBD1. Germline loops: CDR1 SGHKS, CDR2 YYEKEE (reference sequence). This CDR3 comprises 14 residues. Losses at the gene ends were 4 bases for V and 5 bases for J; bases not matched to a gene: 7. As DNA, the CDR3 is TGTGCCAGCAGCACTACAGGGGGTGGGTATGGCTACACCTTC. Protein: CASSTTGGGYGYTF.

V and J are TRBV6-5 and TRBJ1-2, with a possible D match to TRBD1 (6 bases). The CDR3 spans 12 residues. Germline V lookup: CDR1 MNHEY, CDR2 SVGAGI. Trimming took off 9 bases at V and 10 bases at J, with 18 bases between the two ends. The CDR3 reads CASGLGQSSYTF. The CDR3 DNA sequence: TGTGCCAGTGGTTTGGGACAATCATCCTACACCTTC.

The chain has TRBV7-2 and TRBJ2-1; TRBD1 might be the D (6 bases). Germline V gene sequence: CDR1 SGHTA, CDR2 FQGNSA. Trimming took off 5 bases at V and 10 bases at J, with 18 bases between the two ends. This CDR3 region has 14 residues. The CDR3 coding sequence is TGTGCCAGCAGCCTCGAACAGGGAATAGGCGAGCAGTTCTTC. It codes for CASSLEQGIGEQFF.

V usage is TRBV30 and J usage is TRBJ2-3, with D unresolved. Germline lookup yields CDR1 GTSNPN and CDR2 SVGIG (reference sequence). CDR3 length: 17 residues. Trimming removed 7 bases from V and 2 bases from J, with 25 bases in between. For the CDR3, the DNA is TGTGCCTCGACCCTTGAGACACACTTACGGTCCACAGATACGCAGTATTTT. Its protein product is CASTLETHLRSTDTQYF.

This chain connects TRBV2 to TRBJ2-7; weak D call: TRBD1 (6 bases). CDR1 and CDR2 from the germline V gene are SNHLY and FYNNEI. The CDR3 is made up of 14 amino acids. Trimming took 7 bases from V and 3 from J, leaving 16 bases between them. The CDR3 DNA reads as TGTGCCAGCAACCCTCGGGACACTCTCTACGAGCAGTACTTC. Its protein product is CASNPRDTLYEQYF.

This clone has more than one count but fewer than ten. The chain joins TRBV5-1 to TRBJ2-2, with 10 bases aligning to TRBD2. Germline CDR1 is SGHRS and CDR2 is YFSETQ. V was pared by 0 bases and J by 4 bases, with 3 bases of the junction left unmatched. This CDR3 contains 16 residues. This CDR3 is CASSLERGGLTGELFF. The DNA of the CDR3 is TGCGCCAGCAGCTTGGAGCGGGGGGGTCTCACCGGGGAGCTGTTTTTT.

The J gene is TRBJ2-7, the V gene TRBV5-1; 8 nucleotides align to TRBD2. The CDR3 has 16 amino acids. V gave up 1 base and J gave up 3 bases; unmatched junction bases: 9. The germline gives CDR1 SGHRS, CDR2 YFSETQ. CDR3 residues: CASSLFPAGESYEQYF. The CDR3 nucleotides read TGCGCCAGCAGCTTGTTTCCAGCGGGGGAGAGCTACGAGCAGTACTTC.

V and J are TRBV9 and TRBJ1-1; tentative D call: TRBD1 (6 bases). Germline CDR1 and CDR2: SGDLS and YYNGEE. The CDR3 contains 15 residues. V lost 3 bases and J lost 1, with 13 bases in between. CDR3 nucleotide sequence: TGTGCCAGCAGCGACCTTCAGGGGACGAACACTGAAGCTTTCTTT. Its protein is CASSDLQGTNTEAFF.

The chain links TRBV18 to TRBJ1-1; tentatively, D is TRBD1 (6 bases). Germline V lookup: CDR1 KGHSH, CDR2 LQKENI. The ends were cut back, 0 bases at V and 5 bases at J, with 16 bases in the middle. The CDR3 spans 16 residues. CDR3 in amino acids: CASSPPDVGAKTEAFF. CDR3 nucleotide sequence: TGTGCCAGCTCACCACCGGATGTGGGGGCGAAGACTGAAGCTTTCTTT. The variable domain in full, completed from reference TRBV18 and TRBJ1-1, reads NAGVMQNPRHLVRRRGQEARLRCSPMKGHSHVYWYRQLPEEGLKFMVYLQKENIIDESGMPKERFSAEFPKEGPSILRIQQVVRGDSAAYFCASSPPDVGAKTEAFFGQGTRLTVV.

DNA for the CDR3: TGTGCCAGCTTGCTGACAGGGGAAACAGAGGGTCCCTACGAGCAGTACTTC. Encoded protein: CASLLTGETEGPYEQYF. This chain connects TRBV21-1 to TRBJ2-7; the DNA was not used to check the table's D call, TRBD1. TRBV21-1 is marked as a pseudogene. The CDR3 runs to 17 residues.

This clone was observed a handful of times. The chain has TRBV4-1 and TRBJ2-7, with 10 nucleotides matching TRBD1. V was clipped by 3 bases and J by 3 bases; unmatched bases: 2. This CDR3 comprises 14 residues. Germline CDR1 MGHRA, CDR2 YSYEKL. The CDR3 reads CASSQDRGYYEQYF. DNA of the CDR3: TGCGCCAGCAGCCAGGACAGGGGGTACTACGAGCAGTACTTC.

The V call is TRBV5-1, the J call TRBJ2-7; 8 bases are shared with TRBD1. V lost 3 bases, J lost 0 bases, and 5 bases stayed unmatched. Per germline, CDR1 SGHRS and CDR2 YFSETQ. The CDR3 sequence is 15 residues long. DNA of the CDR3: TGCGCCAGCAGCTGGGACAGGAGGAACTCCTACGAGCAGTACTTC. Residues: CASSWDRRNSYEQYF.

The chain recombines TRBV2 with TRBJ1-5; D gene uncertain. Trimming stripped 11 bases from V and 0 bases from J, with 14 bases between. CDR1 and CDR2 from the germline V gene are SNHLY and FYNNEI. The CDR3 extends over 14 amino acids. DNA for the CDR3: TGTGCCGGCGCCGGGGAAAATAGCAATCAGCCCCAGCATTTT. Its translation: CAGAGENSNQPQHF.

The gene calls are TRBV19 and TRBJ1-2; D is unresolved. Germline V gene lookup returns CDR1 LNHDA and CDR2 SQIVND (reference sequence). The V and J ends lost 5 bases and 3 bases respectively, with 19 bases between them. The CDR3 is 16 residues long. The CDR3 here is CASSRKPPILYYGYTF. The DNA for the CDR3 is TGTGCCAGTAGTCGCAAGCCTCCTATACTTTACTATGGCTACACCTTC.

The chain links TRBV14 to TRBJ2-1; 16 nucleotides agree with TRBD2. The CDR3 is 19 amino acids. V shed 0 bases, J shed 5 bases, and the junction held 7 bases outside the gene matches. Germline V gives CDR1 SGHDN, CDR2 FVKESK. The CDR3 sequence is CASSQDGTSGRARDNEQFF. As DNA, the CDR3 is TGTGCCAGCAGCCAAGATGGGACTAGCGGGAGGGCCCGCGACAATGAGCAGTTCTTC. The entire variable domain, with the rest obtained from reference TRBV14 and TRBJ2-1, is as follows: EAGVTQFPSHSVIEKGQTVTLRCDPISGHDNLYWYRRVMGKEIKFLLHFVKESKQDESGMPNNRFLAERTGGTYSTLKVQPAELEDSGVYFCASSQDGTSGRARDNEQFFGPGTRLTVL.

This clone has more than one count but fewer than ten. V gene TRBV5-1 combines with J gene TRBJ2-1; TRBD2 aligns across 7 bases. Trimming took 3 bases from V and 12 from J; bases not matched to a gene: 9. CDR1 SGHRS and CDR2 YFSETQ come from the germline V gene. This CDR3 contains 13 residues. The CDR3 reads CASSSGASGVQFF. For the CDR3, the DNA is TGCGCCAGCAGCTCCGGGGCCAGCGGGGTGCAGTTCTTC.

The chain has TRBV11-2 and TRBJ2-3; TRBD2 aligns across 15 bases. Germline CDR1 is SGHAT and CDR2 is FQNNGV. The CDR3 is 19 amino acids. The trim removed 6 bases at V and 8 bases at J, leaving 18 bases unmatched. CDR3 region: CASSFHGTSGRLGGATQYF. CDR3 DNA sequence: TGTGCCAGCAGTTTTCACGGGACTAGCGGGAGGCTCGGGGGGGCTACGCAGTATTTT.

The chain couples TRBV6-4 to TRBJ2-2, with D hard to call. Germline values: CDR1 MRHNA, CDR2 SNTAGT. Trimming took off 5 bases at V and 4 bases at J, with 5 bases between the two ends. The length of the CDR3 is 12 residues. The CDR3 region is CASSIGTGELFF. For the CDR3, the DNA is TGTGCCAGCAGTATCGGCACCGGGGAGCTGTTTTTT.

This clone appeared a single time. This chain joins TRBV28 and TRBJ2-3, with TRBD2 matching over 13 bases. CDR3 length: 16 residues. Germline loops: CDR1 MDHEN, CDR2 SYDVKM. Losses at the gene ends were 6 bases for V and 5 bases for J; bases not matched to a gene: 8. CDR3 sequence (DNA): TGTGCCAGCAGCCCCACTAGCGGGAGGGCCGTAGATACGCAGTATTTT. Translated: CASSPTSGRAVDTQYF.

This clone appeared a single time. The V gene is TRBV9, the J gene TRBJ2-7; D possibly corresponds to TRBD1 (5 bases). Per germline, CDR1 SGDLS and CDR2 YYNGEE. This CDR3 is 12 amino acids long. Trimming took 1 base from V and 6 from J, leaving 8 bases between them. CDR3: CASSVQGAEQYF. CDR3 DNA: TGTGCCAGCAGCGTACAGGGCGCCGAGCAGTACTTC.

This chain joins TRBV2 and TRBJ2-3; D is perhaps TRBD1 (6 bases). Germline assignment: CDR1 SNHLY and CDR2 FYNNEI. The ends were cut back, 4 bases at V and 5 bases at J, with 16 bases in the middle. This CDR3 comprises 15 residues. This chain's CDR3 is CASSGADRFLDTQYF. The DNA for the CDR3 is TGTGCCAGCAGTGGAGCGGACAGATTCCTAGATACGCAGTATTTT.

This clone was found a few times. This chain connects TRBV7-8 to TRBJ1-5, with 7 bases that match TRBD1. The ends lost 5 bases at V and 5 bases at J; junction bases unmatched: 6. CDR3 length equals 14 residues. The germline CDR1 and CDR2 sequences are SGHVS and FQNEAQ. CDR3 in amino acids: CASSRGTAYQPQHF. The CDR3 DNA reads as TGTGCCAGCAGCCGCGGGACAGCCTATCAGCCCCAGCATTTT.

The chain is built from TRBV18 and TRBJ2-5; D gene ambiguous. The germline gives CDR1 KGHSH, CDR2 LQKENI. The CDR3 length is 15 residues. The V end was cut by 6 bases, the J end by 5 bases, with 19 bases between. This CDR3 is CASSLERTGSETQYF. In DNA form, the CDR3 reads TGTGCCAGCTCGCTTGAACGAACGGGTTCTGAGACCCAGTACTTC.

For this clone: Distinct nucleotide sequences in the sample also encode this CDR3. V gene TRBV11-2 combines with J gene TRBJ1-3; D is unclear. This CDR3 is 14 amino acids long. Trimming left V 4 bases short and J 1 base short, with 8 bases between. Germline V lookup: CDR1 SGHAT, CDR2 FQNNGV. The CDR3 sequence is CASSSSSSGNTIYF. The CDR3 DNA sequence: TGTGCCAGCAGCTCCTCCAGTTCTGGAAACACCATATATTTT. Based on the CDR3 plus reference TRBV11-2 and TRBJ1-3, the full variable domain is EAGVAQSPRYKIIEKRQSVAFWCNPISGHATLYWYQQILGQGPKLLIQFQNNGVVDDSQLPKDRFSAERLKGVDSTLKIQPAKLEDSAVYLCASSSSSSGNTIYFGEGSWLTVV.

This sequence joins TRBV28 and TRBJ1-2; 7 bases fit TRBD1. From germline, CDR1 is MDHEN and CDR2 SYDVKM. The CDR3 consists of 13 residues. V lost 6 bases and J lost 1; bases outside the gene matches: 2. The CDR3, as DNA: TGTGCCAGCAGCCAGGGGGGTAACTATGGCTACACCTTC. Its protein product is CASSQGGNYGYTF.